Detailed here is one TCR beta chain. The target antigen is unknown. The data were obtained in a study of OX40 agonist ivuxolimab in advanced cancers. Study in general: The drug used for patients, ivuxolimab, was an agonistic anti-OX40 (CD134) antibody. Study-level results: Near-lowest levels of clonal expansion characterized partial responders at 0.1-3.0 mg/kg. Clones of CD4+ and CD8+ blood T cells grew by week 6 at doses of 0.1 to 3.0 mg/kg.

Clones were read by immunoSEQ multiplex PCR, and TCRdb kept only the in-frame ones, dropping some. The table lists under 70,000 clones, 75% to 90% of them singletons. This CDR3 contains 12 residues. The V segment lost 9 bases and the J segment 14 bases; nucleotides outside the gene matches: 7. Germline CDR1 SNHLY, CDR2 FYNNEI. The receptor was derived from an adult with an advanced solid tumor such as melanoma, head and neck, liver or kidney cancer. V and J are TRBV2 and TRBJ2-1; 13 nucleotides align to TRBD2. The specimen was CD4+ or CD8+ T cells sorted from blood, collected in a trial of the OX40 agonist ivuxolimab. The CDR3 DNA follows: TGTGCCAGTGGACTAGCGGGAGAATTTGAGTTCTTC. The encoded protein is CASGLAGEFEFF.